The clone carrying this T cell receptor beta chain has just a few counts. The antigen is not known. This entry belongs to a study of shared clonotypes between healthy human individuals. Notes on the study in general: The diversity represented, both genetic and in exposure history, was limited by few donors. On the whole, naive subsets had larger estimated richness than memory subsets had.

Healthy and HIV-negative, the adult donors had no recent acute infections or vaccinations. The assay used deep level. Generated by immunoSEQ multiplex PCR, the TCRdb table keeps only in-frame clones and is missing some. The repertoire has 2.3 million or so clones, roughly 93% of them found once; the top ten carry about 0.41%. The specimen was naive CD4+ T cells from PBMCs. As to subset: CD45RA+ positively selected. This receptor was obtained from a man aged 18 to 35 in good health. Some clones in this sample may be carry-over from other donors' samples.

The CDR3 DNA is TGTGCCAGCAGCCAAGGACGCAGGGTGTTTGACACCATATATTTT. Translation gives CASSQGRRVFDTIYF. V and J are TRBV4-2 and TRBJ1-3; tentatively, D is TRBD1 (5 bases). The CDR3 is 15 amino acids. Trimming removed 1 base at V and 8 bases at J, with 15 bases between. The germline V gene encodes CDR1 LGHNA and CDR2 YNFKEQ.